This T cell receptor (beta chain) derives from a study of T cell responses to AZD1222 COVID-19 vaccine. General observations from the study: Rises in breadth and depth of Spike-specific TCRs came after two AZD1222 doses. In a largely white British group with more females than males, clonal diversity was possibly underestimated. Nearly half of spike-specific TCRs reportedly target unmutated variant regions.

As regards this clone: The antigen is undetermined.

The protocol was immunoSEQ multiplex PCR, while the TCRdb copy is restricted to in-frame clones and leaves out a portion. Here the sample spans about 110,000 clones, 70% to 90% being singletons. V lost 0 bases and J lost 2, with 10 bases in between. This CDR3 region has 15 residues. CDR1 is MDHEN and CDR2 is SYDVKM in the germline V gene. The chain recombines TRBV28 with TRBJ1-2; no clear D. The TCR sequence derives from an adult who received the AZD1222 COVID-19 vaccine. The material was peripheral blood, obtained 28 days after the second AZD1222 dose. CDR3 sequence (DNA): TGTGCCAGCAGTTTATGGGCCAGGAGCAACTATGGCTACACCTTC. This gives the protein CASSLWARSNYGYTF.